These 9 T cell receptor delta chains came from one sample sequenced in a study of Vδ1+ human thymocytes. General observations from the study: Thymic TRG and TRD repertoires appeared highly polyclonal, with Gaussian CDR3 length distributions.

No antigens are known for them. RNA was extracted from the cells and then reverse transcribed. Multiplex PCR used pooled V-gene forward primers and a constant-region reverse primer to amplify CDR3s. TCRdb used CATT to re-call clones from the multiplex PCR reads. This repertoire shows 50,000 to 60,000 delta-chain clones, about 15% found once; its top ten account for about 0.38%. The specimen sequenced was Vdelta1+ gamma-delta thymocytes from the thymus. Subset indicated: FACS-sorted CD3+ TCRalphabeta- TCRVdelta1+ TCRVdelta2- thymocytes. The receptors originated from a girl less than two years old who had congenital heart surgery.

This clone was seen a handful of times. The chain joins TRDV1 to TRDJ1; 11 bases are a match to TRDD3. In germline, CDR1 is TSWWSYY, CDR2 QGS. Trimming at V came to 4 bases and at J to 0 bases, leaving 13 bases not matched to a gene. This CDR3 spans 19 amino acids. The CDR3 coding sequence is TGTGCTCTTGGGGCCTTACACTGGGGGATATCGCCGTACACCGATAAACTCATCTTT. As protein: CALGALHWGISPYTDKLIF.

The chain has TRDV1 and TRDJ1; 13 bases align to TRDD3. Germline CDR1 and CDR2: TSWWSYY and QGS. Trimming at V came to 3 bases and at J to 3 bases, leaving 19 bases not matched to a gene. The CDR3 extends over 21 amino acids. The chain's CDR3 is CALGEPTTPLLGDTHSDKLIF. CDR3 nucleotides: TGTGCTCTTGGGGAGCCTACTACGCCCTTACTGGGGGATACGCATTCCGATAAACTCATCTTT.

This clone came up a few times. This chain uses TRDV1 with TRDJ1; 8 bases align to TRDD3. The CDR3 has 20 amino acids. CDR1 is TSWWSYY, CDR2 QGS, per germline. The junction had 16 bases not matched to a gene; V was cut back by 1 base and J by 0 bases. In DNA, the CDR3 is TGTGCTCTTGGGGAACCAAGCGGCCACCCTAGGGGGATATACACCGATAAACTCATCTTT. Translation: CALGEPSGHPRGIYTDKLIF.

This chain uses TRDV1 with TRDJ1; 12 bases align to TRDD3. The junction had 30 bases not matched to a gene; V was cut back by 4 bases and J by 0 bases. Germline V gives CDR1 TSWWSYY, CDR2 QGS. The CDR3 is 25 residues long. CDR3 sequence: CALGVRRARGTGGYKEARYTDKLIF. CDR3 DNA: TGTGCTCTTGGGGTGCGGAGGGCTCGAGGGACTGGGGGATACAAAGAGGCCCGCTACACCGATAAACTCATCTTT.

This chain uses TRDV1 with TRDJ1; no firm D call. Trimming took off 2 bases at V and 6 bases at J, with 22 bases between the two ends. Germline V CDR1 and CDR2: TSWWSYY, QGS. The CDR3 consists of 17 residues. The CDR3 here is CALGEVRAEGTLNKLIF. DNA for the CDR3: TGTGCTCTTGGGGAAGTGAGAGCCGAGGGAACACTTAATAAACTCATCTTT.

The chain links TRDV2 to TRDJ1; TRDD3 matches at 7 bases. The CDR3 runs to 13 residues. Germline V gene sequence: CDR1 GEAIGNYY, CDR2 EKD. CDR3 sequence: CSGGIDNTDKLIF. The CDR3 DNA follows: TGTAGTGGGGGGATTGACAACACCGATAAACTCATCTTT.

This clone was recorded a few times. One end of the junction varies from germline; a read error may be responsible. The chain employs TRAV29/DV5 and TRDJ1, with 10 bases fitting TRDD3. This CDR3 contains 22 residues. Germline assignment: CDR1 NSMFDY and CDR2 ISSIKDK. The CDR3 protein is CAASDKRGRFSYGLGDVGKPIF. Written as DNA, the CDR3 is TGTGCAGCAAGCGACAAACGGGGAAGATTCTCCTACGGACTGGGGGATGTTGGTAAACCCATCTTT. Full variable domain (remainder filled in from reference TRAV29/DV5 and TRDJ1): DQQVKQNSPSLSVQEGRISILNCDYTNSMFDYFLWYKKYPAEGPTFLISISSIKDKNEDGRFTVFLNKSAKHLSLHIVPSQPGDSAVYFCAASDKRGRFSYGLGDVGKPIFGKGTRVTVEP.

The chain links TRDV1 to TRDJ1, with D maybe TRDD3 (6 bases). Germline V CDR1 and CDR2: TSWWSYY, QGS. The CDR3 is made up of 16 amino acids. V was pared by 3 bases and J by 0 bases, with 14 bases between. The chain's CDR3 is CALGDPQGDHTDKLIF. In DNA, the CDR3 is TGTGCTCTTGGGGACCCTCAGGGGGACCACACCGATAAACTCATCTTT.

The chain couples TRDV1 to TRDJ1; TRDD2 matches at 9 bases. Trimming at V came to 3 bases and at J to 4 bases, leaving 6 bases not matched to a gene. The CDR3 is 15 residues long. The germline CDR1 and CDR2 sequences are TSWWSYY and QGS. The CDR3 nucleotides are TGTGCTCTTGGGGACCCACCTTCCTACGGCGATAAACTCATCTTT. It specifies CALGDPPSYGDKLIF.